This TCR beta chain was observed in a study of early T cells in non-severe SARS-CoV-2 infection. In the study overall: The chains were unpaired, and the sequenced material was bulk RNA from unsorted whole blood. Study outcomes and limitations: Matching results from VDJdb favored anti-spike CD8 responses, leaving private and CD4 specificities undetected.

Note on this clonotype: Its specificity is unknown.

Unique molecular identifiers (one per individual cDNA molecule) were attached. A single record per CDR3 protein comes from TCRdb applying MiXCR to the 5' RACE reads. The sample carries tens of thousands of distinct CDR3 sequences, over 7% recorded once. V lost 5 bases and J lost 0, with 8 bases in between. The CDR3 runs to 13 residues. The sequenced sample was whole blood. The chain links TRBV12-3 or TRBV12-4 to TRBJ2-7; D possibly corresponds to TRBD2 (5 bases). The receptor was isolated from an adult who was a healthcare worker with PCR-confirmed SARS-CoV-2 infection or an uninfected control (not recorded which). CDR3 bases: TGTGCCAGCAGTCACGGGATCTCCTACGAGCAGTACTTC. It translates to CASSHGISYEQYF.